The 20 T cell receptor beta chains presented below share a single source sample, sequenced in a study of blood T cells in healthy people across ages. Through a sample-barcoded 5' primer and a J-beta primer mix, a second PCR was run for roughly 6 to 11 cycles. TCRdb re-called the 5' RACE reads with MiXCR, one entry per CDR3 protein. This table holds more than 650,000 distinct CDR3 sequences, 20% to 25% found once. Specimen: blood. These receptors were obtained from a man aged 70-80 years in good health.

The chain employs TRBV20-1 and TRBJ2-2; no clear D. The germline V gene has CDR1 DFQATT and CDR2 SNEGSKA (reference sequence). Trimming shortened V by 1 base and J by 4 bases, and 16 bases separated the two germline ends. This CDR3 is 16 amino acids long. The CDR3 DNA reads TGCAGTGCTAGAGTTAACTCTTTGTCTACCACCGGGGAGCTGTTTTTT. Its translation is CSARVNSLSTTGELFF.

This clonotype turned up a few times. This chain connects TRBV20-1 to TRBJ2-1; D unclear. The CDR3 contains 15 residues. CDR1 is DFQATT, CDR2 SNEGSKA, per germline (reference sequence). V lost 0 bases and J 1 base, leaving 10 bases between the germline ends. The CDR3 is CSARESVMSYNEQFF. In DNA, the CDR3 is TGCAGTGCTAGAGAGTCAGTCATGTCCTACAATGAGCAGTTCTTC.

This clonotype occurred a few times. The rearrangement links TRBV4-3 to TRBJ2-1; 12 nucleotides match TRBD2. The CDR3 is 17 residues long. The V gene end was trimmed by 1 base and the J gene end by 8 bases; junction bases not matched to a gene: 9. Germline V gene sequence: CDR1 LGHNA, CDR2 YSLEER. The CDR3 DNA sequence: TGCGCCAGCAGCCAAGGTCCGCTAGCGGGAGGGGTCGATGAGCAGTTCTTC. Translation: CASSQGPLAGGVDEQFF.

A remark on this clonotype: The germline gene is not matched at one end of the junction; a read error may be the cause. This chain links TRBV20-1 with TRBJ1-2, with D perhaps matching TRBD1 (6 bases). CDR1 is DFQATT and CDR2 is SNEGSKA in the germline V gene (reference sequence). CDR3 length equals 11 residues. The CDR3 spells CSATGNYGYTF. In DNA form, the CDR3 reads TGCAGCGCTACAGGGAACTATGGCTACACCTTC.

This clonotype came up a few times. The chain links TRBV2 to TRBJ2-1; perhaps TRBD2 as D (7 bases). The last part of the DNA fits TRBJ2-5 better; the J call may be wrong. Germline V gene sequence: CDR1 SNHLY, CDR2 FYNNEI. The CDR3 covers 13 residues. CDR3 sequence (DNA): TGTGCCACCACGGGGGGCCTCTGGGAGACCCAGTACTTC. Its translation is CATTGGLWETQYF.

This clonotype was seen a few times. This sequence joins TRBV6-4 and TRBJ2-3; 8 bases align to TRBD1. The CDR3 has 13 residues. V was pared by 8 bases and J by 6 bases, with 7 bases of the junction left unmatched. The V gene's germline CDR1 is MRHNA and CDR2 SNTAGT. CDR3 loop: CASSGQVGDTQYF. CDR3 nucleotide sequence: TGTGCCAGCTCGGGACAGGTTGGGGATACGCAGTATTTT.

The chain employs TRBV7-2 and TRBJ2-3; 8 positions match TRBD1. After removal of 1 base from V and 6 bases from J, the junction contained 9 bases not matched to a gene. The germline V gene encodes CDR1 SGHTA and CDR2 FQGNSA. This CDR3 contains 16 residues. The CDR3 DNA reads TGTGCCAGCAGCTTAGGGGCAGGGGGCAGTTCGGATACGCAGTATTTT. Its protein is CASSLGAGGSSDTQYF.

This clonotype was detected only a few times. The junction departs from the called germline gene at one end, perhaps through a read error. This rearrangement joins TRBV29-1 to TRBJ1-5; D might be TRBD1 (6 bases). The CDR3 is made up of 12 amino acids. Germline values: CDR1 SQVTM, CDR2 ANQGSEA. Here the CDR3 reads CSAADRDQPQHF. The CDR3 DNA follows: TGCAGCGCCGCGGACAGAGATCAACCCCAGCATTTT. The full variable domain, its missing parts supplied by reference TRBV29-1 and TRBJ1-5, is SAVISQKPSRDICQRGTSLTIQCQVDSQVTMMFWYRQQPGQSLTLIATANQGSEATYESGFVIDKFPISRPNLTFSTLTVSNMSPEDSSIYLCSAADRDQPQHFGDGTRLSIL.

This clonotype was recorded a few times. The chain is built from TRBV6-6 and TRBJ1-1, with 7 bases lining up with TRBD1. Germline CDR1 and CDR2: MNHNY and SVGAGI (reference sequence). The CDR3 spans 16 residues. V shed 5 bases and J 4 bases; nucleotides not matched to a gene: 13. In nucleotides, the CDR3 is TGTGCCAGCAGTCGACAGGGTTCGTTAATAAGCACTGAAGCTTTCTTT. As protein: CASSRQGSLISTEAFF.

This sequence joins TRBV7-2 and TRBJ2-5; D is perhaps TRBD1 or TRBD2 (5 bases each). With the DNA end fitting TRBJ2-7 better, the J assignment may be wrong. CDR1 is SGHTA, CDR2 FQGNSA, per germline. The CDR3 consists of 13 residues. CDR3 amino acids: CASSSGTVYEQYF. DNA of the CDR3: TGTGCCAGCAGCTCTGGGACGGTCTACGAGCAGTACTTC.

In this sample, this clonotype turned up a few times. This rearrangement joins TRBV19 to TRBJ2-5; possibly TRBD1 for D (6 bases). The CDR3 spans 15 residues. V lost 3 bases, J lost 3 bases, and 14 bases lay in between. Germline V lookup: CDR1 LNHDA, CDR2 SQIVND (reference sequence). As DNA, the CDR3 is TGTGCCAGTAGTATTTGGGGACAAGCCAAAGAGACCCAGTACTTC. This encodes CASSIWGQAKETQYF.

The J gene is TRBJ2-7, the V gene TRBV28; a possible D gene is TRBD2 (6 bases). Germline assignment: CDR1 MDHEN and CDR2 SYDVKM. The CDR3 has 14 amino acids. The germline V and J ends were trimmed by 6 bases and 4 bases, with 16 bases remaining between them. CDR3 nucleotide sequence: TGTGCCAGCAGGAGACGGGGGACCATTTACGAGCAGTACTTC. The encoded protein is CASRRRGTIYEQYF.

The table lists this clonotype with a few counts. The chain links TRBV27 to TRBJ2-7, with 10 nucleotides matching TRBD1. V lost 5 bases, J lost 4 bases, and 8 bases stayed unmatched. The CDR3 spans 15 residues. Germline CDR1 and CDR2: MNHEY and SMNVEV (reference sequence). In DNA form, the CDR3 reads TGTGCCAGCAGTCTAGGACAGGGGGGGAGATACGAGCAGTACTTC. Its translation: CASSLGQGGRYEQYF.

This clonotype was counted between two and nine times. This chain's CDR3 is CASSAPNQPQHF. Written as DNA, the CDR3 is TGTGCCAGCAGTGCCCCGAATCAGCCCCAGCATTTT. The chain uses TRBV25-1 and TRBJ1-5; D unclear. V was shortened by 4 bases and J by 4 bases, with 5 bases between the two germline ends. This CDR3 has 12 residues. Per germline, CDR1 MGHDK and CDR2 SYGVNS.

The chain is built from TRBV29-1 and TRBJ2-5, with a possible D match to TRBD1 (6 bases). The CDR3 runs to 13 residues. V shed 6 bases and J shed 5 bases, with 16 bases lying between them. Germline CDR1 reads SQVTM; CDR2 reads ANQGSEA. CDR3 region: CSVTTGWRETQYF. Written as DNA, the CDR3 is TGCAGCGTAACTACAGGGTGGAGGGAGACCCAGTACTTC.

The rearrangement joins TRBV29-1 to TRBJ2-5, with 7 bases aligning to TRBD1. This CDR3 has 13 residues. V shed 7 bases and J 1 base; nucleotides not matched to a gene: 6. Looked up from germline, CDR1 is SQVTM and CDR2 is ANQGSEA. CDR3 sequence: CSADDRVQETQYF. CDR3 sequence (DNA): TGCAGCGCCGACGACAGGGTCCAAGAGACCCAGTACTTC. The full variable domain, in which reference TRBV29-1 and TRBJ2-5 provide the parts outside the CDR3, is SAVISQKPSRDICQRGTSLTIQCQVDSQVTMMFWYRQQPGQSLTLIATANQGSEATYESGFVIDKFPISRPNLTFSTLTVSNMSPEDSSIYLCSADDRVQETQYFGPGTRLLVL.

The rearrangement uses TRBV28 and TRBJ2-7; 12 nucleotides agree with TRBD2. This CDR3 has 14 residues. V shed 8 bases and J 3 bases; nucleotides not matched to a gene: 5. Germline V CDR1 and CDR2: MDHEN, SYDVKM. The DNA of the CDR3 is TGTGCCAGCCGACTAGCGGGAGCGCACTACGAGCAGTACTTC. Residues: CASRLAGAHYEQYF.

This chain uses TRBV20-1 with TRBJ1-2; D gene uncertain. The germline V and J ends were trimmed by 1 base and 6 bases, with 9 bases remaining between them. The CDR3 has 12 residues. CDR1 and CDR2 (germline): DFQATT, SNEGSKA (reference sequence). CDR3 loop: CSARGPSDGYTF. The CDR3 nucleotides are TGCAGTGCTAGAGGCCCCTCCGATGGCTACACCTTC.

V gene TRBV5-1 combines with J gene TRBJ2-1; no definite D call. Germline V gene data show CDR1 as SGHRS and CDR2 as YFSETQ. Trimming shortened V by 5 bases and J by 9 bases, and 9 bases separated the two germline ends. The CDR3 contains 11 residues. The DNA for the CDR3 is TGCGCCAGCAGAAAAACCGGTGAGCAGTTCTTC. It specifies CASRKTGEQFF.

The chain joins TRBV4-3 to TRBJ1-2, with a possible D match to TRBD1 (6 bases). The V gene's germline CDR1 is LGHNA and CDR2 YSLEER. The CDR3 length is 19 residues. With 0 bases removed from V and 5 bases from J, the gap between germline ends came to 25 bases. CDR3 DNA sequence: TGCGCCAGCAGCCAAGATCTCGCGTTGGGGGGCGCTGGGCTTTATGGCTACACCTTC. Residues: CASSQDLALGGAGLYGYTF.